This TCR beta chain was retrieved from a study of T-cell memory formation after mild COVID-19. In this sample, this clonotype turned up a few times. Its specificity is unknown. General study results and limits: Largely, contracting CD4+ clones fell within CM and EM, and contracting CD8+ clones within EMRA. Clones contracting across day 15 to 85 had a balanced CD4/CD8 profile; later expanding clones leaned CD4+.

From 5'RACE with constant-segment primers came TCR alpha and TCR beta cDNA libraries that carried sample barcodes and UMIs. TCRdb fed the 5' RACE reads into MiXCR, producing one record per CDR3 protein. The sample holds a few hundred thousand distinct CDR3 sequences, about 22% seen once. The CDR3 is 13 residues long. Germline CDR1 ENHRY, CDR2 SYGVKD. The V and J ends lost 1 base and 9 bases respectively, with 13 bases between them. J is TRBJ2-7 and V is TRBV10-3; D remains ambiguous. The clonotype comes from an adult woman who had mild COVID-19 (a few samples of this study predate the infection). Cell type and time point are not known. Sample: PBMCs or a T cell subset sorted from them (not recorded which). The CDR3, as DNA: TGTGCCATCAGTGAGTTGTCTGGCAGATCGCAGTACTTC. It yields the protein CAISELSGRSQYF.